Listed below are T cell receptor beta chains from one sample, sequenced in a study of T cell responses to AZD1222 COVID-19 vaccine. The method was immunoSEQ multiplex PCR; TCRdb's version includes in-frame clones alone and lacks a portion of them. This sample has about 140,000 clones, with 88% found just once. Sample: peripheral blood, taken 28 days after the second AZD1222 dose. These receptors originate from an adult who received the AZD1222 COVID-19 vaccine. CDR3s include the opening cysteine and the closing phenylalanine or tryptophan. D genes are given only for firm matches. Part of the rows lack a size; the others show once, few, many or a class for expanded clones.

j_call: TRBJ2-1; d_call: TRBD2; clone_size: NA; v_call: TRBV4-1; cdr3_nt: TGCGCCAGCAGCCAGGAGACTAGCGGGGGGGCAGGTGAGCAGTTCTTC; cdr3_aa: CASSQETSGGAGEQFF
j_call: TRBJ2-2; d_call: NA; clone_size: NA; v_call: TRBV6-5; cdr3_nt: TGTGCCAGCAGTCTCACTGGGGCGAACACCGGGGAGCTGTTTTTT; cdr3_aa: CASSLTGANTGELFF
j_call: TRBJ1-6; d_call: NA; clone_size: NA; v_call: TRBV2; cdr3_nt: TGTGCCAGCCGTTCGGGGTCCTATAATTCACCCCTCCACTTT; cdr3_aa: CASRSGSYNSPLHF
j_call: TRBJ1-1; d_call: NA; clone_size: NA; v_call: TRBV9; cdr3_nt: TGTGCCAGCAGCGTAGGCCCGGCCGGATTGGGGCACACTGAAGCTTTCTTT; cdr3_aa: CASSVGPAGLGHTEAFF
j_call: TRBJ2-7; d_call: TRBD2; clone_size: few; v_call: TRBV6-2/TRBV6-3; cdr3_nt: TGTGCCAGCAGTCAAAGTCAGTATTTCGGGACTAGAAGAGAGCAGTACTTC; cdr3_aa: CASSQSQYFGTRREQYF
j_call: TRBJ2-3; d_call: NA; clone_size: NA; v_call: TRBV6-1; cdr3_nt: TGTGCCAGCAGTGAAGCAAGCACAGATACGCAGTATTTT; cdr3_aa: CASSEASTDTQYF
j_call: TRBJ1-5; d_call: NA; clone_size: NA; v_call: TRBV19; cdr3_nt: TGTGCCAGTAGTATAGAGGGGGCGCGGCAGCCCCAGCATTTT; cdr3_aa: CASSIEGARQPQHF
j_call: TRBJ2-5; d_call: NA; clone_size: NA; v_call: TRBV28; cdr3_nt: TGTGCCAGCAGTCAAGCGGGTAAAGAGACCCAGTACTTC; cdr3_aa: CASSQAGKETQYF
j_call: TRBJ1-5; d_call: TRBD1; clone_size: NA; v_call: TRBV27; cdr3_nt: TGTGCCAGCAGAGGTGGACAGGCCCTTGGCAATCAGCCCCAGCATTTT; cdr3_aa: CASRGGQALGNQPQHF
j_call: TRBJ1-5; d_call: NA; clone_size: NA; v_call: TRBV19; cdr3_nt: TGTGCCACTACTGAAAGGAGGGGTAATCAGCCCCAGCATTTT; cdr3_aa: CATTERRGNQPQHF
j_call: TRBJ1-6; d_call: NA; clone_size: NA; v_call: TRBV10-2; cdr3_nt: TGCGCCAGCAGTGTGTACAGAGATGGGTCACCCCTCCACTTT; cdr3_aa: CASSVYRDGSPLHF
j_call: TRBJ1-2; d_call: TRBD1; clone_size: once; v_call: TRBV19; cdr3_nt: TGTGCCAGTAGTGACCCGGGACAGGGCTACTATGGCTACACCTTC; cdr3_aa: CASSDPGQGYYGYTF
j_call: TRBJ1-1; d_call: NA; clone_size: once; v_call: TRBV18; cdr3_nt: TGTGCCAGCTCCTCACTCTTGGGTCCCGAAGCTTTCTTT; cdr3_aa: CASSSLLGPEAFF
j_call: TRBJ2-7; d_call: NA; clone_size: few; v_call: TRBV7-9; cdr3_nt: TGTGCCAGCAGCTTAACCGGGACGTCCTCCTACGAGCAGTACTTC; cdr3_aa: CASSLTGTSSYEQYF
j_call: TRBJ2-2; d_call: TRBD1; clone_size: once; v_call: TRBV19; cdr3_nt: TGTGCCACCGATCCTGGACAGGGATGGGCCGGGGAGCTGTTTTTT; cdr3_aa: CATDPGQGWAGELFF
j_call: TRBJ2-7; d_call: TRBD2; clone_size: NA; v_call: TRBV15; cdr3_nt: TGTGCCACCAGCAGAGATAAGCAGGGAGGGTACGAGCAGTACTTC; cdr3_aa: CATSRDKQGGYEQYF
j_call: TRBJ2-1; d_call: TRBD2; clone_size: NA; v_call: TRBV6-5; cdr3_nt: TGTGCCAGCAGTTCCTGGACTAGCGGGGTCAATGAGCAGTTCTTC; cdr3_aa: CASSSWTSGVNEQFF
j_call: TRBJ2-1; d_call: TRBD1; clone_size: NA; v_call: TRBV5-4; cdr3_nt: TGTGCCAGCAGCTTGGGGACAGGGGACTACAATGAGCAGTTCTTC; cdr3_aa: CASSLGTGDYNEQFF
j_call: TRBJ2-1; d_call: NA; clone_size: few; v_call: TRBV24-1; cdr3_nt: TGTGCCACCAGGGGGGCTGAAGGATCCTACAATGAGCAGTTCTTC; cdr3_aa: CATRGAEGSYNEQFF
j_call: TRBJ2-7; d_call: NA; clone_size: NA; v_call: TRBV3-1/TRBV3-2; cdr3_nt: TGTGCCAGCAGCCAACAAGCCTACTCCGCGTACGAGCAGTACTTC; cdr3_aa: CASSQQAYSAYEQYF
j_call: TRBJ1-1; d_call: TRBD1; clone_size: once; v_call: TRBV10-1; cdr3_nt: TGCGCCAGCAGTGCCACCGGGACAGCCGGATTTGAAGCTTTCTTT; cdr3_aa: CASSATGTAGFEAFF
j_call: TRBJ1-5; d_call: TRBD1; clone_size: NA; v_call: TRBV19; cdr3_nt: TGTGCCAGTAGTATGGGGGACAGGGGGCGAAATCAGCCCCAGCATTTT; cdr3_aa: CASSMGDRGRNQPQHF
j_call: TRBJ1-2; d_call: NA; clone_size: NA; v_call: TRBV28; cdr3_nt: TGTGCCAGCAGTTTAACCGAGTTACGAGGCGGCTACACCTTC; cdr3_aa: CASSLTELRGGYTF
j_call: TRBJ2-5; d_call: TRBD1; clone_size: NA; v_call: TRBV3-1/TRBV3-2; cdr3_nt: TGTGCCAGCAGCCCGACAGGGAGACCAGAGACCCAGTACTTC; cdr3_aa: CASSPTGRPETQYF
j_call: TRBJ2-1; d_call: TRBD2; clone_size: NA; v_call: TRBV7-9; cdr3_nt: TGTGCCAGCAGCTTAGGGACTAGCTACAATGAGCAGTTCTTC; cdr3_aa: CASSLGTSYNEQFF
j_call: TRBJ1-2; d_call: TRBD1; clone_size: once; v_call: TRBV29-1; cdr3_nt: TGCAGCGTTGAAGATCGATCTTTGGGACAGGGTCTCGGTGGCTACACCTTC; cdr3_aa: CSVEDRSLGQGLGGYTF
j_call: TRBJ1-4; d_call: NA; clone_size: NA; v_call: TRBV5-4; cdr3_nt: TGTGCCAGCAGCTTAAAGGCGGCTAATGAAAAACTGTTTTTT; cdr3_aa: CASSLKAANEKLFF
j_call: TRBJ2-5; d_call: NA; clone_size: NA; v_call: TRBV12-5; cdr3_nt: TGTGCTAGTGCCCCTTCGAGGACTGAGACCCAGTACTTC; cdr3_aa: CASAPSRTETQYF
j_call: TRBJ1-2; d_call: NA; clone_size: NA; v_call: TRBV28; cdr3_nt: TGTGCCAGCAGGTATACAGTAAACTATGGCTACACCTTC; cdr3_aa: CASRYTVNYGYTF
j_call: TRBJ2-7; d_call: NA; clone_size: NA; v_call: TRBV9; cdr3_nt: TGTGCCAGCAGCGTAGGGGGCAGCTCCTACGAGCAGTACTTC; cdr3_aa: CASSVGGSSYEQYF
j_call: TRBJ1-1; d_call: NA; clone_size: NA; v_call: TRBV2; cdr3_nt: TGTGCCAGCAGCCGCCGACAAGAATTGAACACTGAAGCTTTCTTT; cdr3_aa: CASSRRQELNTEAFF
j_call: TRBJ2-1; d_call: TRBD1; clone_size: NA; v_call: TRBV19; cdr3_nt: TGTGCCAGCACCACCGGACAGGGGGGGTACAATGAGCAGTTCTTC; cdr3_aa: CASTTGQGGYNEQFF
j_call: TRBJ2-1; d_call: NA; clone_size: NA; v_call: TRBV10-3; cdr3_nt: TGTGCCATCAGTGAAAGGACCAATGAGCAGTTCTTC; cdr3_aa: CAISERTNEQFF
j_call: TRBJ1-2; d_call: NA; clone_size: NA; v_call: TRBV5-6; cdr3_nt: TGTGCCAGCAGCTTGTCAACGGGGGCGCATGGCTACACCTTC; cdr3_aa: CASSLSTGAHGYTF
j_call: TRBJ2-7; d_call: NA; clone_size: NA; v_call: TRBV5-6; cdr3_nt: TGTGCCAGCAGCTTGCTGTCCGAGCAGTACTTC; cdr3_aa: CASSLLSEQYF
j_call: TRBJ1-5; d_call: NA; clone_size: NA; v_call: TRBV10-2; cdr3_nt: TGCGCCAGCAGTGAGTCAGGGTGGGATCAGCCCCAGCATTTT; cdr3_aa: CASSESGWDQPQHF
j_call: TRBJ2-2; d_call: NA; clone_size: NA; v_call: TRBV7-9; cdr3_nt: TGTGCCAGCAGCAAACCGACAGCAAACACCGGGGAGCTGTTTTTT; cdr3_aa: CASSKPTANTGELFF
j_call: TRBJ2-2; d_call: NA; clone_size: NA; v_call: TRBV6-5; cdr3_nt: TGTGCCAGCAGTTACTCGAGACTGCTCACCGGGGAGCTGTTTTTT; cdr3_aa: CASSYSRLLTGELFF
j_call: TRBJ1-4; d_call: NA; clone_size: NA; v_call: TRBV6-5; cdr3_nt: TGTGCCAGCAATCACCAAGGGGGAACTAATGAAAAACTGTTTTTT; cdr3_aa: CASNHQGGTNEKLFF
j_call: TRBJ1-1; d_call: TRBD1; clone_size: NA; v_call: TRBV6-2/TRBV6-3; cdr3_nt: TGTGCCAGCAGTTACGACAGGGGCTCGACTGAAGCTTTCTTT; cdr3_aa: CASSYDRGSTEAFF
j_call: TRBJ2-6; d_call: TRBD1; clone_size: NA; v_call: TRBV19; cdr3_nt: TGTGCCAGTAGTATAGGCCCGGGACAGGGGGCTGGTGGGGCCAACGTCCTGACTTTC; cdr3_aa: CASSIGPGQGAGGANVLTF
j_call: TRBJ2-2; d_call: NA; clone_size: NA; v_call: TRBV5-6; cdr3_nt: TGTGCCAGCAGCTTTACCGGGGAGCTGTTTTTT; cdr3_aa: CASSFTGELFF
j_call: TRBJ1-6; d_call: NA; clone_size: NA; v_call: TRBV4-1; cdr3_nt: TGCGCCAGCAGCCCTCTAGAGACAGTTAATTCACCCCTCCACTTT; cdr3_aa: CASSPLETVNSPLHF
j_call: TRBJ1-1; d_call: NA; clone_size: few; v_call: TRBV14; cdr3_nt: TGTGCCAGCAGCCCGACGGTGAACACTGAAGCTTTCTTT; cdr3_aa: CASSPTVNTEAFF
j_call: TRBJ2-1; d_call: NA; clone_size: once; v_call: TRBV30; cdr3_nt: TGTGCCTGGAGCGTCGGAGGGAAGGTCAATGAGCAGTTCTTC; cdr3_aa: CAWSVGGKVNEQFF
j_call: TRBJ1-6; d_call: NA; clone_size: few; v_call: TRBV4-3; cdr3_nt: TGCGCCAGCAGCCAAGCAGGAACGGGTCTATCACCCCTCCACTTT; cdr3_aa: CASSQAGTGLSPLHF
j_call: TRBJ1-1; d_call: TRBD1; clone_size: NA; v_call: TRBV4-2; cdr3_nt: TGTGCCAGCAGCCAAGACGGGGACAGAGACGAAGCTTTCTTT; cdr3_aa: CASSQDGDRDEAFF
j_call: TRBJ1-2; d_call: NA; clone_size: once; v_call: TRBV10-3; cdr3_nt: TGTGCCATCAGTGAGAAGATAAAGGGAGCCGGGACAAACTATGGCTACACCTTC; cdr3_aa: CAISEKIKGAGTNYGYTF
j_call: TRBJ2-2; d_call: TRBD2; clone_size: NA; v_call: TRBV7-2; cdr3_nt: TGTGCCAGCAGGCAGCGGGGGGGGAACACCGGGGAGCTGTTTTTT; cdr3_aa: CASRQRGGNTGELFF
j_call: TRBJ1-4; d_call: NA; clone_size: NA; v_call: TRBV7-2; cdr3_nt: TGTGCCAGCAGCTTGGGACCGAATGAAAAACTGTTTTTT; cdr3_aa: CASSLGPNEKLFF
j_call: TRBJ2-7; d_call: TRBD2; clone_size: NA; v_call: TRBV6-5; cdr3_nt: TGTGCCCGCCGCGCGGCGGGGGGACCCTACGAGCAGTACTTC; cdr3_aa: CARRAAGGPYEQYF
j_call: TRBJ1-1; d_call: TRBD1; clone_size: NA; v_call: TRBV30; cdr3_nt: TGTGCCTGGGCAAGGGGGCGGGACACTGAAGCTTTCTTT; cdr3_aa: CAWARGRDTEAFF
j_call: TRBJ2-2; d_call: NA; clone_size: once; v_call: TRBV18; cdr3_nt: TGTGCCAGCTCACCAGGGTTTCAGGGGCCTACAACGGGGCTGTTTTTT; cdr3_aa: CASSPGFQGPTTGLFF
j_call: TRBJ2-7; d_call: NA; clone_size: NA; v_call: TRBV6-6; cdr3_nt: TGTGCCAGCAGTTACACTCGCCCGAGCTCCTACGAGCAGTACTTC; cdr3_aa: CASSYTRPSSYEQYF